One and the same sample provided the 6 T cell receptor beta chains below, sequenced in a study of OX40 agonist ivuxolimab in advanced cancers. Assay: immunoSEQ multiplex PCR; the TCRdb copy retains only in-frame clones and omits some. The table includes approximately 130,000 clones, 75% to 95% detected once. Sequenced material: CD4+ or CD8+ T cells sorted from blood, taken in a trial of the OX40 agonist ivuxolimab. These receptor sequences come from an adult with an advanced solid tumor such as melanoma, head and neck, liver or kidney cancer.

The CDR3 protein is CASSFNGQGSTEAFF. CDR3 in DNA: TGCGCCAGCAGCTTTAACGGACAGGGATCAACTGAAGCTTTCTTT. The chain combines TRBV5-1 with TRBJ1-1, with TRBD1 identical over 8 bases. CDR3 size: 15 residues. The ends lost 2 bases at V and 5 bases at J; junction bases unmatched: 8. Germline values: CDR1 SGHRS, CDR2 YFSETQ.

The V call is TRBV28, the J call TRBJ1-2; D ambiguous. CDR1 is MDHEN and CDR2 is SYDVKM in the germline V gene. Trimming removed 9 bases from V and 1 base from J, with 21 bases in between. The CDR3 runs to 16 residues. The chain's CDR3 is CASVTASTENNYGYTF. The CDR3, as DNA: TGTGCCAGTGTAACAGCCTCAACGGAAAATAACTATGGCTACACCTTC.

The chain has TRBV28 and TRBJ1-1; 7 bases map to TRBD1. The CDR3 totals 14 residues. Germline V gives CDR1 MDHEN, CDR2 SYDVKM. V trimming: 6 bases; J trimming: 0 bases; junction bases outside the gene matches: 4. CDR3 bases: TGTGCCAGCAGAACCGGGACAGTGAACACTGAAGCTTTCTTT. Translation gives CASRTGTVNTEAFF.

The CDR3 sequence is CASGLSLTGTGEGNEQFF. The DNA of the CDR3 is TGTGCTAGTGGTTTGAGCCTGACCGGGACAGGGGAAGGGAATGAGCAGTTCTTC. V gene TRBV12-5 combines with J gene TRBJ2-1; 10 bases fit TRBD1. Unmatched junction bases numbered 14, after V lost 2 bases and J lost 7 bases. Germline lookup yields CDR1 LGHNT and CDR2 FRNRAP. CDR3 length: 18 residues. Full variable domain (missing parts from reference TRBV12-5 and TRBJ2-1): DARVTQTPRHKVTEMGQEVTMRCQPILGHNTVFWYRQTMMQGLELLAYFRNRAPLDDSGMPKDRFSAEMPDATLATLKIQPSEPRDSAVYFCASGLSLTGTGEGNEQFFGPGTRLTVL.

The CDR3 DNA reads TGCGCCAGCAGCTTGGTTACCTCGGGCGGGGAGCTGTTTTTT. Its protein product is CASSLVTSGGELFF. This chain uses TRBV5-1 with TRBJ2-2; D unclear. The V end was cut by 0 bases, the J end by 7 bases, with 10 bases between. The CDR3 extends over 14 amino acids. The germline gives CDR1 SGHRS, CDR2 YFSETQ.

This clone was observed a single time. The chain is built from TRBV28 and TRBJ1-3; no clear D. The germline V and J ends were trimmed by 6 bases and 0 bases, with 9 bases remaining between them. In germline, CDR1 is MDHEN, CDR2 SYDVKM. CDR3 length: 14 amino acids. CDR3 residues: CASSLTVSGNTIYF. CDR3 DNA sequence: TGTGCCAGCAGCCTTACAGTCTCTGGAAACACCATATATTTT.